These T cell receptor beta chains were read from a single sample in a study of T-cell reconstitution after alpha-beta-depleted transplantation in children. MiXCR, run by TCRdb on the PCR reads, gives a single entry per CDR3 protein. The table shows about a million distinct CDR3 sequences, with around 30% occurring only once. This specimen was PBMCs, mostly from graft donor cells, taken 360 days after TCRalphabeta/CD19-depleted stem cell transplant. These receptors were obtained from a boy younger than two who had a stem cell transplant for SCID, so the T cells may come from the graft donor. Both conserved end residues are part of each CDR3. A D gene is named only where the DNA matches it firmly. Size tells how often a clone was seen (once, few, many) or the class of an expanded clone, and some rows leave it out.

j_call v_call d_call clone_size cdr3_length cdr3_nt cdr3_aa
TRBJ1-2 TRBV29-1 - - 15 TGCAGCGTTCGGAATCAGGGAGGGGGTAACTATGGCTACACCTTC CSVRNQGGGNYGYTF
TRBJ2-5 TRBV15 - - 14 TGTGCCACCAGCAATACCGCGTACCAAGAGACCCAGTACTTC CATSNTAYQETQYF
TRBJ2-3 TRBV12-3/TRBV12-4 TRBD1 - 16 TGTGCCAGCAGCGATTCCGGGACAGGGCTAGCAGATACGCAGTATTTT CASSDSGTGLADTQYF
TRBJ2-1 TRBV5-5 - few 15 TGTGCCAGCAGCTCAGACTATATTTCCTACAATGAGCAGTTCTTC CASSSDYISYNEQFF
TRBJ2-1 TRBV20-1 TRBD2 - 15 TGCAGTGCTCCTTTCCTAGCGGGGGGGGCCAATGAGCAGTTCTTC CSAPFLAGGANEQFF
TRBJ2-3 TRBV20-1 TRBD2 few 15 TGCAGTGCTAGATCCTCGCGGGGGTTCACAGATACGCAGTATTTT CSARSSRGFTDTQYF
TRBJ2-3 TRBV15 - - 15 TGTGCCACCAGCAGAGCCCAGAGGGGTCTAGATACGCAGTATTTT CATSRAQRGLDTQYF
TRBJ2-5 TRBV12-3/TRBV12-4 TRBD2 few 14 TGTGCCAGCAGTATAGGACTAGCGATAGAGACCCAGTACTTC CASSIGLAIETQYF
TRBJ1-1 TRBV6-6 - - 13 TGTGCCAGCAGCCCTCCACATCCCGGGTGGGCTTTCTTT CASSPPHPGWAFF
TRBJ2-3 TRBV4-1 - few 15 TGCGCCAGCAGCCAGAAGGCAGGGCGCACAGATACGCAGTATTTT CASSQKAGRTDTQYF
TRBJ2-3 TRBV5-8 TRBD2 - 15 TGTGCCAGCAGCTTTAACGGGGGGGCTTCAGATACGCAGTATTTT CASSFNGGASDTQYF
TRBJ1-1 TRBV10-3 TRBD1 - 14 TGTGCCATCAGTCGGGACAGGAATAACACTGAAGCTTTCTTT CAISRDRNNTEAFF
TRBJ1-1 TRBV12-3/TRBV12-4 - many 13 TGTGCCAGCAGCGGACAGATGAACACTGAAGCTTTCTTT CASSGQMNTEAFF
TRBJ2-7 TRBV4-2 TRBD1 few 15 TGTGCCAGCAGCCAAGATGAGGGGGCTTCCTACGAGCAGTACTTC CASSQDEGASYEQYF
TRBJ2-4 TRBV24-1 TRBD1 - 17 TGTGCCACCAGTGATTTGGGCAGGGACAGGGGGCGAGACATTCAGTACTTC CATSDLGRDRGRDIQYF
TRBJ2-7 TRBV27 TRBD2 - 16 TGTGCCAGCAGTTTATCTTATAGCGGGGGGCCCTACGAGCAGTACTTC CASSLSYSGGPYEQYF
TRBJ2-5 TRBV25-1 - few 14 TGTGCCAGCAGAGACTCCAGGGGGGGGGAGACCCAGTACTTC CASRDSRGGETQYF
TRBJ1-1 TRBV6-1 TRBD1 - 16 TGTGCCAGCAGTGGCCACCGGGGACAGGCGAACACTGAAGCTTTCTTT CASSGHRGQANTEAFF
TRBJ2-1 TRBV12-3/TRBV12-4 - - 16 TGTGCCAGCAGTTTCATAACCGGGGGACCAGGCAATGAGCAGTTCTTC CASSFITGGPGNEQFF
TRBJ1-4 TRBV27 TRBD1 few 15 TGTGCCAGCAGTTTTTGGGCAGGGGGTATGGAAAAACTGTTTTTT CASSFWAGGMEKLFF
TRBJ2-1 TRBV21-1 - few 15 TGTGCCAGCAAAAGGGGATTCCTGGGTAAAAATGAGCAGTTCTTC CASKRGFLGKNEQFF
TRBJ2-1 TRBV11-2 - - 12 TGTGCCAGCAGCCGAGTGTTCCCCGAGCAGTTCTTC CASSRVFPEQFF
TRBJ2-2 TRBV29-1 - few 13 TGCAGCGTTGTAAGGGGGGGCGCCGGGGAGCTGTTTTTT CSVVRGGAGELFF
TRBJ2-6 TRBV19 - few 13 TGTGCCAGTAGTAACGGTGGGGCCAACGTCCTGACTTTC CASSNGGANVLTF
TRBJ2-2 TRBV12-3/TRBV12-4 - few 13 TGTGCCAGCAGAGGAAGGTACACCGGGGAGCTGTTTTTT CASRGRYTGELFF
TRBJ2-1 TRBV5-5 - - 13 TGTGCCAGCAGCCGATCGCCGACTAATGAGCAGTTCTTC CASSRSPTNEQFF
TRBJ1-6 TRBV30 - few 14 TGTGCCTGGAGTAGCGGGACCCGAGGGTCACCCCTCCACTTT CAWSSGTRGSPLHF
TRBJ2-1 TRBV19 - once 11 TGTGCCAGTAGTATAGGGTTGGAGCAGTTCTTC CASSIGLEQFF
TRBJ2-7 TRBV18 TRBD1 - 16 TGTGCCAGCTCACCACTCACCGGGACAGGGGGTCACGAGCAGTACTTC CASSPLTGTGGHEQYF
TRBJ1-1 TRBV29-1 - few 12 TGCAGCGTTGACAGGGCTAACACTGAAGCTTTCTTT CSVDRANTEAFF
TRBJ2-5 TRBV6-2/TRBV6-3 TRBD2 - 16 TGTGCCAGCAGTTATTCCCAGCGGGGACTACAAGAGACCCAGTACTTC CASSYSQRGLQETQYF
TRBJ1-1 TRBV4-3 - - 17 TGCGCCAGCAGCCAAGACGTGGGCCTCGATAGGAACACTGAAGCTTTCTTT CASSQDVGLDRNTEAFF
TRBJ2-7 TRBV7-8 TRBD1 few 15 TGTGCCAGCACCCCTTTGACAGGGGGCACCTACGAGCAGTACTTC CASTPLTGGTYEQYF
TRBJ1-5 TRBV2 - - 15 TGTGCCAGCAGTGAGGAGATGAGGGGCAATCAGCCCCAGCATTTT CASSEEMRGNQPQHF
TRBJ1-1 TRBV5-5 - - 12 TGTGCCAGCAGCCACGGGGGAGCTGAAGCTTTCTTT CASSHGGAEAFF
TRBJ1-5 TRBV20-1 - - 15 TGCAGTGCTAGAGATGAGGCCGGGGGGGATCAGCCCCAGCATTTT CSARDEAGGDQPQHF